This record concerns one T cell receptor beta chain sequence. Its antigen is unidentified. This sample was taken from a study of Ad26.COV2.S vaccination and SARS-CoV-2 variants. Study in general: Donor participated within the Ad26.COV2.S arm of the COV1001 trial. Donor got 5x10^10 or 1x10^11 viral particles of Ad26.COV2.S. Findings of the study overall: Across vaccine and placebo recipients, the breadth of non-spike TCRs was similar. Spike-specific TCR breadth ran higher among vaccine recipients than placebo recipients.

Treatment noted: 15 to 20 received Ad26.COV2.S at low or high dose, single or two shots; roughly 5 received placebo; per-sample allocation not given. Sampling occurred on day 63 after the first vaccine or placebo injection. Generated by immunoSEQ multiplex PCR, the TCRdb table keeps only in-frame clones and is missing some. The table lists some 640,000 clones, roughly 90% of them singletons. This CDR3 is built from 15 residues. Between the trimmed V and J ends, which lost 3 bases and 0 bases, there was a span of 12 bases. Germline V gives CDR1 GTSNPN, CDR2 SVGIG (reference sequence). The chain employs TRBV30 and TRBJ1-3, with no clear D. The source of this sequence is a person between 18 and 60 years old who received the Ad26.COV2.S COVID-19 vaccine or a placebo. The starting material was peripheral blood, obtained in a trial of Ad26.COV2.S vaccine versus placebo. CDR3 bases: TGTGCCTGGAGCCGATCACGGAGCTCTGGAAACACCATATATTTT. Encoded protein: CAWSRSRSSGNTIYF.